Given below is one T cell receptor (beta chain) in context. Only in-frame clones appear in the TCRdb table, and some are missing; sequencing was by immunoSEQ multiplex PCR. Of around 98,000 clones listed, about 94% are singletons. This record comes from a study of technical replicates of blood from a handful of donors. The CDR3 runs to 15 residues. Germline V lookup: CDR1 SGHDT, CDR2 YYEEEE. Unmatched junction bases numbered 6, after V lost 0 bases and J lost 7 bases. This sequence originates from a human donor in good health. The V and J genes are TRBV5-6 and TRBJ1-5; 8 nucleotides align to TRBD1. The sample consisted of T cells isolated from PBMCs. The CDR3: CASSLAAGGEQPQHF. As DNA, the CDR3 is TGTGCCAGCAGCTTGGCAGCAGGGGGCGAGCAGCCCCAGCATTTT.